The clone carrying this T cell receptor (beta chain) was found a few times. Looked up from germline, CDR1 is SGHVS and CDR2 is FNYEAQ. Trimming pared 3 bases from V and 4 bases from J, leaving 12 bases between. This CDR3 contains 15 residues. These data originate in a study of T-cell reconstitution after alpha-beta-depleted transplantation in children. TCRbeta library construction was performed incorporating unique molecular identifiers. Each CDR3 protein is one row after TCRdb ran MiXCR on the PCR reads. Among about 350,000 distinct CDR3 sequences listed, roughly 15% were seen once. This TCR derives from a human donor who donated a stem cell graft to a child with Fanconi anemia. The genes are TRBV7-6 and TRBJ2-2; no firm D call. The source material was PBMCs, sampled from the stem cell graft. The CDR3 DNA reads TGTGCCAGCAGCTTGTCCCGGGCTATCACCGGGGAGCTGTTTTTT. It translates to CASSLSRAITGELFF.